This T cell receptor (beta chain) was documented in a study of cytomegalovirus exposure and HLA in healthy donors. Trimming left V 3 bases short and J 0 bases short, with 8 bases between. This CDR3 comprises 14 residues. Germline lookup yields CDR1 KGHSH and CDR2 LQKENI. Researchers ran the PCR with 60 Vbeta and 13 Jbeta primers. Clones were sequenced by immunoSEQ multiplex PCR, and TCRdb holds only the in-frame ones, with some missing. The profile shows tens of thousands of clones, 75% of them singletons. V and J are TRBV18 and TRBJ1-1; the D gene is possibly TRBD1 (5 bases). The TCR sequence derives from a middle-aged man in good health and CMV-seronegative. The specimen was PBMCs. CDR3 loop: CASSPQGLNTEAFF. The CDR3 bases are TGTGCCAGCTCACCGCAGGGCCTGAACACTGAAGCTTTCTTT.